These T cell receptor beta chains were read from a single sample in a study of T cells in Graves' hyperthyroidism and ophthalmopathy. TCRdb independently ran MiXCR on the multiplex PCR reads; one entry per CDR3 protein. The table lists more than 350,000 distinct CDR3 sequences, just under 15% of them singletons. The sample consisted of blood. These receptor sequences come from a woman aged 25 to 39 with Graves' hyperthyroidism. CDR3s include the opening cysteine and the closing phenylalanine or tryptophan. A D gene is named only where the DNA matches it firmly. Clone size is given for some rows only: seen once, a few or many times, or a class if the clone is expanded.

d_gene: TRBD1
v_gene: TRBV25-1
j_gene: TRBJ2-4
abundance: few
CDR3nt: TGTGCCAGCAGTGACACAGGGGAAAAAAACATTCAGTACTTC
CDR3aa: CASSDTGEKNIQYF

d_gene: -
v_gene: TRBV6-1
j_gene: TRBJ2-2
abundance: -
CDR3nt: TGTGCCAGCAGTGTCAGGTGGACCGGGGAGCTGTTTTTT
CDR3aa: CASSVRWTGELFF

d_gene: TRBD2
v_gene: TRBV27
j_gene: TRBJ2-4
abundance: few
CDR3nt: TGTGCCAGCAAACCAGCGGGAGAGGGGGCCAAAAACATTCAGTACTTC
CDR3aa: CASKPAGEGAKNIQYF

d_gene: -
v_gene: TRBV29-1
j_gene: TRBJ2-7
abundance: few
CDR3nt: TGCAGCGTTGAAGCCCGGAGAGACAAAGGCTACGAGCAGTACTTC
CDR3aa: CSVEARRDKGYEQYF

d_gene: -
v_gene: TRBV28
j_gene: TRBJ1-5
abundance: many
CDR3nt: TGTGCCAGCAGTTTGGGCTGGGGGGATCAGCCCCAGCATTTT
CDR3aa: CASSLGWGDQPQHF

d_gene: TRBD2
v_gene: TRBV29-1
j_gene: TRBJ2-1
abundance: many
CDR3nt: TGCAGCGTCGCCGGGACTAGCGGGAGAGACCTCAATGAGCAGTTCTTC
CDR3aa: CSVAGTSGRDLNEQFF

d_gene: TRBD2
v_gene: TRBV5-1
j_gene: TRBJ2-1
abundance: many
CDR3nt: TGCGCCAGCAGCCCGCCAGGGCTAGCGGGAGTAGATGAGCAGTTCTTC
CDR3aa: CASSPPGLAGVDEQFF

d_gene: -
v_gene: TRBV30
j_gene: TRBJ2-1
abundance: few
CDR3nt: TGTGCCTGGAGTTCCTCCGACTGGGGCAATGAGCAGTTCTTC
CDR3aa: CAWSSSDWGNEQFF

d_gene: -
v_gene: TRBV2
j_gene: TRBJ2-6
abundance: many
CDR3nt: TGTGCCAGCAGACAGGGCTTTGGGGCCAACGTCCTGACTTTC
CDR3aa: CASRQGFGANVLTF

d_gene: TRBD1
v_gene: TRBV18
j_gene: TRBJ2-1
abundance: many
CDR3nt: TGTGCCAGCTCACCACGGGACAGGGTGGGCAATGAGCAGTTCTTC
CDR3aa: CASSPRDRVGNEQFF

d_gene: -
v_gene: TRBV2
j_gene: TRBJ1-1
abundance: many
CDR3nt: TGTGCCAGCAGTTACACGGGCACTGAAGCTTTCTTT
CDR3aa: CASSYTGTEAFF

d_gene: -
v_gene: TRBV20-1
j_gene: TRBJ2-4
abundance: few
CDR3nt: TGCAGTGCTAGAGATATCGGGAAAGCCAAAAACATTCAGTACTTC
CDR3aa: CSARDIGKAKNIQYF

d_gene: -
v_gene: TRBV5-1
j_gene: TRBJ1-1
abundance: -
CDR3nt: TGCGCCAGCAGCTTGGTGTCCCAGGTCGATACTGAAGCTTTCTTT
CDR3aa: CASSLVSQVDTEAFF

d_gene: -
v_gene: TRBV11-2
j_gene: TRBJ2-2
abundance: -
CDR3nt: TGTGCCAGCAGCCCAGCCAGGGCGGTGATATACACCGGGGAGCTGTTTTTT
CDR3aa: CASSPARAVIYTGELFF

d_gene: -
v_gene: TRBV18
j_gene: TRBJ2-5
abundance: many
CDR3nt: TGTGCCAGCTCACCAGGGTGGCAAGAGACCCAGTACTTC
CDR3aa: CASSPGWQETQYF

d_gene: -
v_gene: TRBV30
j_gene: TRBJ2-1
abundance: few
CDR3nt: TGTGTCCACCCAGGGACGAAGGGGGAGCAGTTCTTC
CDR3aa: CVHPGTKGEQFF

d_gene: -
v_gene: TRBV12-3/TRBV12-4
j_gene: TRBJ2-1
abundance: many
CDR3nt: TGTGCCAGCAGTATACCGGGACACTACAATGAGCAGTTCTTC
CDR3aa: CASSIPGHYNEQFF

d_gene: -
v_gene: TRBV6-2/TRBV6-3
j_gene: TRBJ1-6
abundance: -
CDR3nt: TGTGCCAGCACCACCCCGGACACTCGGTCACCCCTCCACTTT
CDR3aa: CASTTPDTRSPLHF

d_gene: -
v_gene: TRBV30
j_gene: TRBJ1-2
abundance: -
CDR3nt: TGTGCCGGAAACTCAGGGGACTACTATGGCTACACCTTC
CDR3aa: CAGNSGDYYGYTF

d_gene: TRBD2
v_gene: TRBV7-8
j_gene: TRBJ2-7
abundance: -
CDR3nt: TGTGCCAGCAGCTTAGCGGGTAGCGGGAGATCTGAGCAGTACTTC
CDR3aa: CASSLAGSGRSEQYF

d_gene: -
v_gene: TRBV2
j_gene: TRBJ2-1
abundance: many
CDR3nt: TGTGCCAGGGGGAAGGGAGACCTAGGGAATGAGCAGTTCTTC
CDR3aa: CARGKGDLGNEQFF

d_gene: TRBD1
v_gene: TRBV6-1
j_gene: TRBJ1-1
abundance: -
CDR3nt: TGTGCCAGCAGTGATCCGGGACAGGGGGCCAGGACTGAAGCTTTCTTT
CDR3aa: CASSDPGQGARTEAFF

d_gene: -
v_gene: TRBV12-3/TRBV12-4
j_gene: TRBJ2-1
abundance: many
CDR3nt: TGTGCCAGCAGTTTAGTCGAGAGCTCCTACAATGAGCAGTTCTTC
CDR3aa: CASSLVESSYNEQFF

d_gene: -
v_gene: TRBV11-2
j_gene: TRBJ2-7
abundance: many
CDR3nt: TGTGCCAGCAGCCACCCCCCTGGGTTCTACGAGCAGTACTTC
CDR3aa: CASSHPPGFYEQYF

d_gene: -
v_gene: TRBV7-2
j_gene: TRBJ2-5
abundance: many
CDR3nt: TGTGCCAGCAGCTTACCGGGACTCCAAGAGACCCAGTACTTC
CDR3aa: CASSLPGLQETQYF

d_gene: TRBD2
v_gene: TRBV11-3
j_gene: TRBJ2-1
abundance: few
CDR3nt: TGTGCCAGCAGCTTGGGGAGGGAGAAGTGGAATGAGCAGTTCTTC
CDR3aa: CASSLGREKWNEQFF

d_gene: TRBD2
v_gene: TRBV5-5
j_gene: TRBJ2-5
abundance: -
CDR3nt: TGTGCCAGCAGCTTCCTAGCGGGAGCAGAGACCCAGTACTTC
CDR3aa: CASSFLAGAETQYF

d_gene: -
v_gene: TRBV12-3/TRBV12-4
j_gene: TRBJ1-1
abundance: many
CDR3nt: TGTGCCAGCAGTCCTAGGTACACTGAAGCTTTCTTT
CDR3aa: CASSPRYTEAFF

d_gene: TRBD1
v_gene: TRBV4-2
j_gene: TRBJ2-7
abundance: -
CDR3nt: TGTGCCAGCAGCAATCGGGACAGTTCCTACGAGCAGTACTTC
CDR3aa: CASSNRDSSYEQYF

d_gene: -
v_gene: TRBV14
j_gene: TRBJ2-7
abundance: -
CDR3nt: TGTGCCAGCAGCCAAGATCTCGGGACAAGGAGTGTCTCCTACGAGCAGTACTTC
CDR3aa: CASSQDLGTRSVSYEQYF

d_gene: -
v_gene: TRBV3-1
j_gene: TRBJ2-3
abundance: many
CDR3nt: TGTGCCAGCAGCCAAGAAGGTCAGCCCACAGATACGCAGTATTTT
CDR3aa: CASSQEGQPTDTQYF

d_gene: -
v_gene: TRBV18
j_gene: TRBJ1-2
abundance: few
CDR3nt: TGTGCCAGCTCACTCACTCCGGACAGCCCGTCCTATGGCTACACCTTC
CDR3aa: CASSLTPDSPSYGYTF

d_gene: TRBD2
v_gene: TRBV20-1
j_gene: TRBJ2-1
abundance: -
CDR3nt: TGCAGTGCTAGAGAGACGACTAGCGGCTCCTACGAGCAGTTCTTC
CDR3aa: CSARETTSGSYEQFF

d_gene: TRBD1
v_gene: TRBV10-3
j_gene: TRBJ2-3
abundance: few
CDR3nt: TGTGCCATCAGTGAGTCGTCCCGGACAGGTTCAGATACGCAGTATTTT
CDR3aa: CAISESSRTGSDTQYF

d_gene: TRBD1
v_gene: TRBV27
j_gene: TRBJ1-2
abundance: many
CDR3nt: TGTGCCAGCAGTTCCTGGGGTGATGTGACAGGGGATTGGGGCTACACCTTC
CDR3aa: CASSSWGDVTGDWGYTF

d_gene: TRBD2
v_gene: TRBV6-1
j_gene: TRBJ2-7
abundance: many
CDR3nt: TGTGCCAGCAGTGAAGTCTCTAGCGGATACGAGCAGTACTTC
CDR3aa: CASSEVSSGYEQYF

d_gene: TRBD2
v_gene: TRBV9
j_gene: TRBJ2-1
abundance: few
CDR3nt: TGTGCCAGCACCGTAGCTGGGGGGGGCTCCTACAATGAGCAGTTCTTC
CDR3aa: CASTVAGGGSYNEQFF

d_gene: -
v_gene: TRBV15
j_gene: TRBJ1-2
abundance: -
CDR3nt: TGTGCCACCAGCAGAGATGGGGTTTCTCCTTATGGCTACACCTTC
CDR3aa: CATSRDGVSPYGYTF

d_gene: TRBD1
v_gene: TRBV18
j_gene: TRBJ2-7
abundance: many
CDR3nt: TGTGCCAGCTCAATAACAGGGGGAGACTACGAGCAGTACTTC
CDR3aa: CASSITGGDYEQYF

d_gene: -
v_gene: TRBV6-1
j_gene: TRBJ2-6
abundance: few
CDR3nt: TGTGCCATTGCATTGATTCTCGGGTCTGGGGCCAACGTCCTGACTTTC
CDR3aa: CAIALILGSGANVLTF

d_gene: -
v_gene: TRBV5-5
j_gene: TRBJ1-6
abundance: few
CDR3nt: TGTGCCAGCAGCGCGAGGTCGGTAGATAATTCACCCCTCCACTTT
CDR3aa: CASSARSVDNSPLHF

d_gene: -
v_gene: TRBV5-1
j_gene: TRBJ2-3
abundance: many
CDR3nt: TGCGCCAGCAGCGGAACAGGCCATAGCACAGATACGCAGTATTTT
CDR3aa: CASSGTGHSTDTQYF

d_gene: -
v_gene: TRBV11-2
j_gene: TRBJ2-7
abundance: many
CDR3nt: TGTGCCAGCAGCTTAGGAAGGAGCTCTTCCTACGAGCAGTACTTC
CDR3aa: CASSLGRSSSYEQYF

d_gene: TRBD1
v_gene: TRBV18
j_gene: TRBJ2-5
abundance: many
CDR3nt: TGTGCCAGCTCACCAGGGACAGGGGAACAAGAGACCCAGTACTTC
CDR3aa: CASSPGTGEQETQYF

d_gene: -
v_gene: TRBV15
j_gene: TRBJ2-1
abundance: many
CDR3nt: TGTGCCACCAGCAGAAGAATCAGTAGCTCGAGCTCCTACAATGAGCAGTTCTTC
CDR3aa: CATSRRISSSSSYNEQFF

d_gene: -
v_gene: TRBV28
j_gene: TRBJ2-7
abundance: many
CDR3nt: TGTGCCAGCAGACCGGGGGCAGGGGACGAGCAGTACTTC
CDR3aa: CASRPGAGDEQYF

d_gene: -
v_gene: TRBV27
j_gene: TRBJ2-6
abundance: once
CDR3nt: TGTGCCAGCAGTTTCGTCGTAGGAGGTGGGGTCAACGTCCTGACTTTC
CDR3aa: CASSFVVGGGVNVLTF

d_gene: TRBD2
v_gene: TRBV28
j_gene: TRBJ2-1
abundance: many
CDR3nt: TGTGCCAGCAGTTTATATCCCTATGCTAGCGGGAGGGCGGACAATGAGCAGTTCTTC
CDR3aa: CASSLYPYASGRADNEQFF

d_gene: TRBD2
v_gene: TRBV4-2
j_gene: TRBJ2-2
abundance: -
CDR3nt: TGTGCCAGCAGCCAAGACTGGACTAGCGGTTCGGAGCTGTTTTTT
CDR3aa: CASSQDWTSGSELFF